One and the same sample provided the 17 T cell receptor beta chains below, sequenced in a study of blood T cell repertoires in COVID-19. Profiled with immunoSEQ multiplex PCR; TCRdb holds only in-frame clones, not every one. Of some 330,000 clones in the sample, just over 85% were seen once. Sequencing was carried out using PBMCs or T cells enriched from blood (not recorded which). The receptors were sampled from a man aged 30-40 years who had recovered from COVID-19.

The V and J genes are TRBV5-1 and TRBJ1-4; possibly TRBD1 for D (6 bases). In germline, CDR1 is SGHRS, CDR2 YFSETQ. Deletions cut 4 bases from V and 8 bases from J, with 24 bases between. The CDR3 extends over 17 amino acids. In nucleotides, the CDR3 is TGCGCCAGCAGCCCCCGCCAAGGGGGAGTCCTCGGGGAAAAACTGTTTTTT. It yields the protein CASSPRQGGVLGEKLFF.

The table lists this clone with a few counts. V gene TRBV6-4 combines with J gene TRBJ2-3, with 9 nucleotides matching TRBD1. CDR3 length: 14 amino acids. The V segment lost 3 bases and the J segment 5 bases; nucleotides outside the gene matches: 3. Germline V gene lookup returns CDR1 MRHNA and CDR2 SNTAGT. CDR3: CASSEGQGIDTQYF. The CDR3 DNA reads TGTGCCAGCAGTGAGGGACAGGGAATAGATACGCAGTATTTT.

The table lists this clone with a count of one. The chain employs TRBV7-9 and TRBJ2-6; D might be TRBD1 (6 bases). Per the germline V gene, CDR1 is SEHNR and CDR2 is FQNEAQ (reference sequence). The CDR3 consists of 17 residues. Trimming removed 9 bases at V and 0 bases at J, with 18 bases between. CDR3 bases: TGTGCCAGGGAGTCACAGGGTAGCGTCTCTGGGGCCAACGTCCTGACTTTC. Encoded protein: CARESQGSVSGANVLTF.

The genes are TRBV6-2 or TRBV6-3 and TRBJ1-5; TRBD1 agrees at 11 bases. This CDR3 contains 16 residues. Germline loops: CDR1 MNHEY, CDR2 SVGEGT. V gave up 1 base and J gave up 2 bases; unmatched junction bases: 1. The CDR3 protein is CASSYWGQGGNQPQHF. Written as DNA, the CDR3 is TGTGCCAGCAGTTACTGGGGACAGGGGGGCAATCAGCCCCAGCATTTT.

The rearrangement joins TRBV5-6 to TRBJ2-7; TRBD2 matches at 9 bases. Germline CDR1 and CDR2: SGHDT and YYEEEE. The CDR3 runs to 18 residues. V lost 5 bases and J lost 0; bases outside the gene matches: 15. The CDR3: CASRSEASGTRSSYEQYF. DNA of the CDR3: TGTGCCAGCAGGTCAGAGGCTAGCGGGACCAGGAGCTCCTACGAGCAGTACTTC.

Here the CDR3 reads CASSLGRGRTYNEQFF. DNA of the CDR3: TGCGCCAGCAGCTTGGGCCGCGGGAGGACCTACAATGAGCAGTTCTTC. This chain connects TRBV5-1 to TRBJ2-1, with 8 bases identical to TRBD2. The V segment lost 0 bases and the J segment 2 bases; nucleotides outside the gene matches: 4. Germline V gene lookup returns CDR1 SGHRS and CDR2 YFSETQ. The length of the CDR3 is 16 residues.

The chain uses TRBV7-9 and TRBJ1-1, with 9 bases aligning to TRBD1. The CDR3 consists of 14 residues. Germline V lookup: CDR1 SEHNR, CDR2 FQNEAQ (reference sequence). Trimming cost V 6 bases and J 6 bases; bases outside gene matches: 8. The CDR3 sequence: CASRTGTGLAEAFF. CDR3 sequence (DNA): TGTGCCAGCAGAACCGGGACAGGGTTGGCTGAAGCTTTCTTT.

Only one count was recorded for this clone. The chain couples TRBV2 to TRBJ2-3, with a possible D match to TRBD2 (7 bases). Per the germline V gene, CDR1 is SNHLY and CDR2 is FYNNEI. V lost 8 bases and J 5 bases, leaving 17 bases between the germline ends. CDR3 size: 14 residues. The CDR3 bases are TGTGCCAGCCCCCGGGGGGCCCATAGAGATACGCAGTATTTT. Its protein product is CASPRGAHRDTQYF.

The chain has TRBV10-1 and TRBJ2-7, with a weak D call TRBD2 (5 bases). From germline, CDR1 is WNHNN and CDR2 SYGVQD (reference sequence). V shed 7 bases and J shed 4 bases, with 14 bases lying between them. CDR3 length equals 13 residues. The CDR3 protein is CASMTGAGYEQYF. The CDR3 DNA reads TGCGCCAGCATGACCGGTGCGGGTTACGAGCAGTACTTC.

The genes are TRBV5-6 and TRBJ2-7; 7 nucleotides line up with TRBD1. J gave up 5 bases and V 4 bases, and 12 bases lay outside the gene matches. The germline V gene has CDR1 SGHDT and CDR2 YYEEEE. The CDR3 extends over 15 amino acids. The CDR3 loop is CASSTRTGVLNEQYF. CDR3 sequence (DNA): TGTGCCAGCAGCACCAGGACAGGAGTCCTAAACGAGCAGTACTTC.

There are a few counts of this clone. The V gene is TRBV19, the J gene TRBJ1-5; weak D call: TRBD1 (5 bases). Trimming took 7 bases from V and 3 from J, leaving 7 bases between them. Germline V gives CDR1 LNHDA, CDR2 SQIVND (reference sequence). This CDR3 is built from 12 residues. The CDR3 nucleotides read TGTGCCAGTAACAGGTACAATCAGCCCCAGCATTTT. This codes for CASNRYNQPQHF.

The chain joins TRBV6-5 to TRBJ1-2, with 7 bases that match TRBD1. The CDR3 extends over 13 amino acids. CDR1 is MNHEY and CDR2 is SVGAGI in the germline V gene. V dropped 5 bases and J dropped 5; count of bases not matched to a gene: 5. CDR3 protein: CASSNRQGYGYTF. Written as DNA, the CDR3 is TGTGCCAGCAGTAACAGACAGGGATATGGCTACACCTTC.

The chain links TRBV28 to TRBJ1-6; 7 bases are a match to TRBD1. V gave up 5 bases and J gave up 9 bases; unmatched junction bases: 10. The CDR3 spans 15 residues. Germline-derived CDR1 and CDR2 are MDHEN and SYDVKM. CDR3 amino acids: CASSPGDRFGSPLHF. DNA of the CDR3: TGTGCCAGCAGTCCCGGGGACAGATTTGGTTCACCCCTCCACTTT.

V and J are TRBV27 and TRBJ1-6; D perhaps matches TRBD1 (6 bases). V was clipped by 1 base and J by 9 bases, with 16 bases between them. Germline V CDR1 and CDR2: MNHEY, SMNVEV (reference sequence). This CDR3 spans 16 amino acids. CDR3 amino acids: CASSLWPGTQTSPLHF. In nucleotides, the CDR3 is TGTGCCAGCAGTTTATGGCCCGGGACACAAACTTCACCCCTCCACTTT.

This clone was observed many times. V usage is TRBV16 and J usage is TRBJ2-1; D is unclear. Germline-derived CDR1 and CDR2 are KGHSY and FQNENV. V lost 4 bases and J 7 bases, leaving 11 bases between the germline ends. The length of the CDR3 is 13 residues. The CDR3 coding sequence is TGTGCCAGCAGCCGGCCTTCCTCGAATGAGCAGTTCTTC. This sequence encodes CASSRPSSNEQFF. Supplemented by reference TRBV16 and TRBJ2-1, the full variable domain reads GEEVAQTPKHLVRGEGQKAKLYCAPIKGHSYVFWYQQVLKNEFKFLISFQNENVFDETGMPKERFSAKCLPNSPCSLEIQATKLEDSAVYFCASSRPSSNEQFFGPGTRLTVL.

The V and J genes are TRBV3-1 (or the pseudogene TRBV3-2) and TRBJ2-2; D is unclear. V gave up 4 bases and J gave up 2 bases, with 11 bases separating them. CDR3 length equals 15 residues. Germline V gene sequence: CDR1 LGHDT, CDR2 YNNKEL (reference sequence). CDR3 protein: CASSLGVANTGELFF. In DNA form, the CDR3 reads TGTGCCAGCAGCCTCGGTGTAGCTAACACCGGGGAGCTGTTTTTT.

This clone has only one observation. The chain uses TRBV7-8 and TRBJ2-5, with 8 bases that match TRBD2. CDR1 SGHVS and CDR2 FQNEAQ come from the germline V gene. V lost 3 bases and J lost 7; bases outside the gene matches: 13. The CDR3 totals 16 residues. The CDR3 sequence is CASSLTPTSAKGTQYF. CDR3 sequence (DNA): TGTGCCAGCAGCTTGACCCCGACTAGCGCCAAAGGGACCCAGTACTTC.